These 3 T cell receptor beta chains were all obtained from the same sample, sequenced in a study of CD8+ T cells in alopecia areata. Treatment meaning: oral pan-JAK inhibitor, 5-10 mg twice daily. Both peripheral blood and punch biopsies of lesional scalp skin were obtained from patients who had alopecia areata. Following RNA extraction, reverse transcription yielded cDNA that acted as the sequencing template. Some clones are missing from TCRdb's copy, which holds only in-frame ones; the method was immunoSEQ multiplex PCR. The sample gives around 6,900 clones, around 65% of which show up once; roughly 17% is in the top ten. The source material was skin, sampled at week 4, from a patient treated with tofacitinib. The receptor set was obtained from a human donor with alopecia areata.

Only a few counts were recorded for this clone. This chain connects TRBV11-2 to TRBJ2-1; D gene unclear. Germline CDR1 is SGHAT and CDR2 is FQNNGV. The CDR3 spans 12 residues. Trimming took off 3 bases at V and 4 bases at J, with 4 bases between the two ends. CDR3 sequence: CASSFKYNEQFF. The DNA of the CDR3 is TGTGCCAGCAGCTTTAAGTACAATGAGCAGTTCTTC.

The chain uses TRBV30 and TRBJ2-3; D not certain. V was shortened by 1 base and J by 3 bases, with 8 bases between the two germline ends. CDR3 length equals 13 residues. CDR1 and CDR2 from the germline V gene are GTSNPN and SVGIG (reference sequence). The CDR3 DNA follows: TGTGCCTGGAGTGGAAAAGGAACAGATACGCAGTATTTT. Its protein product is CAWSGKGTDTQYF.

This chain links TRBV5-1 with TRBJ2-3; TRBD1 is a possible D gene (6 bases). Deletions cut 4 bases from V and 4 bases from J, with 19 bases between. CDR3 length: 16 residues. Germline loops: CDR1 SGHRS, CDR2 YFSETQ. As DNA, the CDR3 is TGCGCCAGCAGCGGAGACCAGGGGCCCCCTCCAGATACGCAGTATTTT. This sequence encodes CASSGDQGPPPDTQYF. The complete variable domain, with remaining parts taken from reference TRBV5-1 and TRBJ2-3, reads KAGVTQTPRYLIKTRGQQVTLSCSPISGHRSVSWYQQTPGQGLQFLFEYFSETQRNKGNFPGRFSGRQFSNSRSEMNVSTLELGDSALYLCASSGDQGPPPDTQYFGPGTRLTVL.